This T cell receptor beta chain was sequenced in a study of beta chain features in type 1 diabetes. Study-level background: Sorted cells examined across all samples numbered 85 million to 130 million.

Sorted CD4+ subsets: naive, central memory, regulatory, stem cell-like memory (CD45RO/CCR7/CD25/CD127/CD95/CD27 panel). This clone was recorded a few times. Its matching antigen is unknown. Overall study findings and caveats: Among all four CD4+ subsets, Type 1 diabetes patients had TCRB CDR3s that were moderately but significantly shorter. The study found that naive, central memory and Treg TCRB repertoires appeared more similar in patients than in healthy donors.

Every bit of the isolated RNA underwent reverse transcription, so sequencing read expressed TCRB transcripts. The data were produced by immunoSEQ multiplex PCR, yet TCRdb's version contains in-frame clones alone and is incomplete. The sample lists 280,000 or so clones; roughly 15% were seen once. Trimming removed 4 bases at V and 2 bases at J, with 15 bases between. CDR1 and CDR2 from the germline V gene are SGHDT and YYEEEE. CDR3 size: 15 residues. The gene calls are TRBV5-6 and TRBJ1-2; D is unclear. The source is a man in his late teens or twenties with type 1 diabetes. The sample consisted of naive CD4+ T cells from blood. The chain's CDR3 is CASSQAISGNYGYTF. Written as DNA, the CDR3 is TGTGCCAGCAGCCAAGCTATATCAGGAAACTATGGCTACACCTTC. Using reference TRBV5-6 and TRBJ1-2 for the parts outside the CDR3, the full variable domain is DAGVTQSPTHLIKTRGQQVTLRCSPKSGHDTVSWYQQALGQGPQFIFQYYEEEERQRGNFPDRFSGHQFPNYSSELNVNALLLGDSALYLCASSQAISGNYGYTFGSGTRLTVV.